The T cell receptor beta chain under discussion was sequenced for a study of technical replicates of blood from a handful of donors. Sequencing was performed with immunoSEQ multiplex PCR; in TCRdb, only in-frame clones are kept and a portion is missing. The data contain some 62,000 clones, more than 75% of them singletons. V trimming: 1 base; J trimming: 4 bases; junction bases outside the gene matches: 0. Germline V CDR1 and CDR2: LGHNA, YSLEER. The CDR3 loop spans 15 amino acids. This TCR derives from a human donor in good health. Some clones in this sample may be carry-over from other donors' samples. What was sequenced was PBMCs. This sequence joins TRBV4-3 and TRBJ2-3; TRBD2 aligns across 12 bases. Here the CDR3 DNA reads TGCGCCAGCAGCCAAGGACTAGCGGGGGCAGATACGCAGTATTTT. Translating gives CASSQGLAGADTQYF.